These T cell receptor beta chains were read from a single sample in a study of metastatic and nonmetastatic thyroid tumors. TCRdb reprocessed the PCR reads using MiXCR. The repertoire holds 40,000 or so clones, 26% seen once, with around 10% in the top ten. Sequencing was performed on blood. The source is a female donor with papillary thyroid cancer or a benign thyroid nodule (not recorded which). Some clones in this sample may be carry-over from other donors' samples. Both conserved end residues are part of each CDR3. Fields, in order: J gene, V gene, CDR3 protein.

TRBJ2-5 | TRBV4-1 | CASSQGTDVQETQYF
TRBJ2-1 | TRBV6-2/TRBV6-3 | CASANPRGVRYNEQFF
TRBJ2-2 | TRBV6-1 | CASSKRENGELFF
TRBJ1-1 | TRBV30 | CAWTTGVLNTEAFF
TRBJ1-1 | TRBV6-1 | CASSEVVAMNTEAFF
TRBJ2-7 | TRBV24-1 | CATSDGTGRDEQYF
TRBJ2-3 | TRBV2 | CASRLAGLTDTQYF
TRBJ1-2 | TRBV7-9 | CASSLAGDSYGYTF
TRBJ2-1 | TRBV27 | CASSLSTSSSYNEQFF
TRBJ2-7 | TRBV5-1 | CASSAPGQGPIQYF
TRBJ2-1 | TRBV5-1 | CASSPGQGYGNEQFF
TRBJ1-1 | TRBV30 | CAWTAGWATGAFF
TRBJ1-6 | TRBV5-4 | CASSWGQSNSPLHF
TRBJ2-3 | TRBV15 | CATSSRKMRTDTQYF
TRBJ2-1 | TRBV28 | CASSLPPGQGRNEQFF
TRBJ1-2 | TRBV27 | CASSLSPGQGGYGYTF
TRBJ1-3 | TRBV18 | CANADLNTIYF
TRBJ2-7 | TRBV2 | CASRPTSYRSYEQYF
TRBJ2-7 | TRBV5-4 | CASSLTSGLSSYAQYF
TRBJ2-4 | TRBV30 | CAWSVQGIQYF
TRBJ2-1 | TRBV6-5 | CASTASGSPTYYNEQFF
TRBJ1-1 | TRBV4-1 | CASSQDERNTEAFF
TRBJ2-7 | TRBV6-2/TRBV6-3 | CASSYYGTSYEQYF
TRBJ2-3 | TRBV6-4 | CASSDGTGGTDTQYF
TRBJ1-2 | TRBV28 | CASTKTGRYGYTF
TRBJ1-2 | TRBV7-9 | CASSSDYYGYTF
TRBJ1-3 | TRBV20-1 | CSVPSPSGNTIYF
TRBJ2-7 | TRBV6-2/TRBV6-3 | CASSLDGESYEQYF
TRBJ2-7 | TRBV4-2 | CASSLEGDGSYEQYF
TRBJ1-6 | TRBV3-1 | CASSPDGGDSPLHF
TRBJ2-2 | TRBV7-3 | CASSHPGGANTGELFF
TRBJ2-2 | TRBV5-6 | CASSLTAGTLNTWELFF
TRBJ2-7 | TRBV6-4 | CASSDSKGGWCGSSYEQYF
TRBJ1-5 | TRBV19 | CASSIGGGGNQPQHF
TRBJ2-7 | TRBV11-2 | CASSPTSGRLEGTGEQYF
TRBJ2-7 | TRBV5-1 | CSSSLAAGGVYEQYF
TRBJ2-7 | TRBV7-8 | CASSLARQIFYGEQYF
TRBJ2-1 | TRBV7-8 | CASSLGGAPGNEQFF
TRBJ2-7 | TRBV20-1 | CIARGAIGLPEQYF
TRBJ2-7 | TRBV2 | CASSDGRVLPGEQYF
TRBJ2-5 | TRBV4-2 | CASSHPGPQAQYF
TRBJ2-4 | TRBV28 | CASSLGGVNIQYF
TRBJ2-1 | TRBV24-1 | CATSGGQTYNEQFF
TRBJ2-7 | TRBV7-8 | CASSFYGTTSYEQYF
TRBJ2-1 | TRBV11-2 | CASSRSGTGDNEQFF
TRBJ1-2 | TRBV6-1 | CASSLQGAEGYTF
TRBJ1-2 | TRBV20-1 | CSAPFPVYYGYTF
TRBJ2-5 | TRBV7-9 | CASSLTGQGGETQYF
TRBJ2-1 | TRBV12-3/TRBV12-4 | CASRLGLNEQFF
TRBJ1-2 | TRBV30 | CAWSVSHGGYTF
TRBJ1-1 | TRBV2 | CASSERARDIEAFF
TRBJ2-3 | TRBV5-6 | CASSFGNRDTQYF
TRBJ2-7 | TRBV6-2/TRBV6-3 | CASSPEWGPFYEQYF
TRBJ1-1 | TRBV7-2 | CASSLGGPEAFF
TRBJ2-7 | TRBV7-2 | CASSHRTGAGYEQYF